Listed here are 19 T cell receptor beta chains from one sample, sequenced in a study of CD8+ T cells in alopecia areata. The sequencing template was cDNA reverse transcribed from extracted RNA. This table comes from immunoSEQ multiplex PCR, and its TCRdb copy is limited to in-frame clones, with some not included. The sample consists of 110,000 to 150,000 clones, around 50% of them appearing once. Treatment noted: oral pan-JAK inhibitor, 5-10 mg twice daily. Here the sequenced sample was CD8+ T cells sorted from blood, taken at week 4, from a patient treated with tofacitinib. The receptors stem from a human donor with alopecia areata.

The genes are TRBV6-5 and TRBJ2-5; tentatively, D is TRBD1 (6 bases). Germline CDR1 is MNHEY and CDR2 is SVGAGI. This CDR3 has 11 residues. Between the trimmed V and J ends, which lost 8 bases and 4 bases, there was a span of 8 bases. This CDR3 reads CASGGPETQYF. The CDR3 coding sequence is TGTGCCAGCGGGGGCCCAGAGACCCAGTACTTC.

This chain uses TRBV5-1 with TRBJ2-3; D gene ambiguous. Germline V gives CDR1 SGHRS, CDR2 YFSETQ. The CDR3 spans 13 residues. V was clipped by 0 bases and J by 0 bases, with 2 bases between them. The CDR3 is CASSLDSTDTQYF. The CDR3, as DNA: TGCGCCAGCAGCTTGGACAGCACAGATACGCAGTATTTT.

A single count supports this clone. The V gene is TRBV27, the J gene TRBJ1-1, with D possibly TRBD1 on 5 matching bases. Germline V gene sequence: CDR1 MNHEY, CDR2 SMNVEV (reference sequence). The CDR3 loop spans 15 amino acids. Trimming took off 2 bases at V and 5 bases at J, with 15 bases between the two ends. This CDR3 reads CASSLPPGRRTEAFF. Here the CDR3 DNA reads TGTGCCAGCAGTTTACCCCCAGGGAGGAGGACTGAAGCTTTCTTT.

The V call is TRBV6-1, the J call TRBJ2-7; 9 bases line up with TRBD1. Germline CDR1 is MNHNS and CDR2 is SASEGT. The CDR3 extends over 14 amino acids. With V trimmed by 7 bases and J by 4 bases, 8 bases remained unmatched. The CDR3 region is CASTDRDREYEQYF. Here the CDR3 DNA reads TGTGCCAGCACGGATAGGGACAGGGAATACGAGCAGTACTTC.

The chain has TRBV4-2 and TRBJ2-7; 10 bases line up with TRBD2. V shed 3 bases and J 2 bases; nucleotides not matched to a gene: 7. The CDR3 has 16 amino acids. Germline values: CDR1 LGHNA, CDR2 YNFKEQ. The CDR3 DNA reads as TGTGCCAGCAGCCAGCCCCTAGCGGGGGAAACCTACGAGCAGTACTTC. Its protein is CASSQPLAGETYEQYF.

The V call is TRBV9, the J call TRBJ1-3, with D maybe TRBD1 (5 bases). V was shortened by 0 bases and J by 0 bases, with 10 bases between the two germline ends. Germline V CDR1 and CDR2: SGDLS, YYNGEE. This CDR3 comprises 16 residues. CDR3 in DNA: TGTGCCAGCAGCGTAGGGGACTACGACTCTGGAAACACCATATATTTT. It codes for CASSVGDYDSGNTIYF.

The rearrangement joins TRBV29-1 to TRBJ2-3, with 9 bases fitting TRBD1. This CDR3 comprises 16 residues. Germline V gene lookup returns CDR1 SQVTM and CDR2 ANQGSEA. Trimming took 4 bases from V and 2 from J; bases not matched to a gene: 10. The CDR3 coding sequence is TGCAGCGTTGCGTCAGGGGACAGGGCATCCACAGATACGCAGTATTTT. This sequence encodes CSVASGDRASTDTQYF.

The rearrangement uses TRBV27 and TRBJ2-7; TRBD1 is a possible D gene (5 bases). The germline V and J ends were trimmed by 1 base and 2 bases, with 9 bases remaining between them. This CDR3 contains 14 residues. CDR1 is MNHEY and CDR2 is SMNVEV in the germline V gene (reference sequence). The CDR3 bases are TGTGCCAGCAGTTTATATGCAGGGACCTACGAGCAGTACTTC. Translating gives CASSLYAGTYEQYF.

There are a few counts of this clone. The chain uses TRBV19 and TRBJ2-1; D unclear. V lost 8 bases to trimming and J lost 8 bases, with 10 bases between them. The CDR3 consists of 11 residues. Germline CDR1 is LNHDA and CDR2 is SQIVND (reference sequence). CDR3 nucleotides: TGTGCCAGTTACGGTTCCCATGAGCAGTTCTTC. Its protein product is CASYGSHEQFF.

The rearrangement joins TRBV9 to TRBJ2-5; D is uncertain. The germline V gene has CDR1 SGDLS and CDR2 YYNGEE. The CDR3 consists of 13 residues. V was cut by 3 bases and J by 2 bases, with 8 bases left in between. CDR3 nucleotide sequence: TGTGCCAGCAGCGGGATTTATCAAGAGACCCAGTACTTC. Its protein product is CASSGIYQETQYF.

This clone was seen only a few times. The chain uses TRBV27 and TRBJ1-1, with D perhaps matching TRBD1 (6 bases). The germline V gene has CDR1 MNHEY and CDR2 SMNVEV (reference sequence). V was pared by 4 bases and J by 3 bases, with 12 bases between. This CDR3 region has 14 residues. As DNA, the CDR3 is TGTGCCAGCAGTTACGGAGGGGGGGACACTGAAGCTTTCTTT. Residues: CASSYGGGDTEAFF.

The chain carries TRBV29-1 and TRBJ2-4; D ambiguous. This CDR3 is 12 amino acids long. The germline gives CDR1 SQVTM, CDR2 ANQGSEA. V shed 5 bases and J shed 8 bases, with 13 bases lying between them. The CDR3 DNA reads as TGCAGCGTTTCGTTTGGGATCGACATTCAGTACTTC. It yields the protein CSVSFGIDIQYF.

This clone was picked up a small number of times. The chain couples TRBV18 to TRBJ2-6, with 7 bases aligning to TRBD1. This CDR3 is built from 15 residues. J was trimmed by 4 bases and V by 3 bases; bases with no gene match: 3. Per the germline V gene, CDR1 is KGHSH and CDR2 is LQKENI. As DNA, the CDR3 is TGTGCCAGCTCACCGACAGGGTTCGGGGCCAACGTCCTGACTTTC. Residues: CASSPTGFGANVLTF.

This chain connects TRBV30 to TRBJ1-4; 8 positions agree with TRBD1. V trimming: 3 bases; J trimming: 5 bases; junction bases outside the gene matches: 5. The germline CDR1 and CDR2 sequences are GTSNPN and SVGIG (reference sequence). This CDR3 region has 14 residues. Written as DNA, the CDR3 is TGTGCCTGGAGCGAGGACAGGGCGAATGAAAAACTGTTTTTT. This gives the protein CAWSEDRANEKLFF. The variable domain in full, completed from reference TRBV30 and TRBJ1-4, reads SQTIHQWPATLVQPVGSPLSLECTVEGTSNPNLYWYRQAAGRGLQLLFYSVGIGQISSEVPQNLSASRPQDRQFILSSKKLLLSDSGFYLCAWSEDRANEKLFFGSGTQLSVL.

This clone was detected a few times. The chain uses TRBV29-1 and TRBJ2-2; D is possibly TRBD1 or TRBD2 (5 bases each). The CDR3 consists of 13 residues. Deletions cut 0 bases from V and 5 bases from J, with 7 bases between. The V gene's germline CDR1 is SQVTM and CDR2 ANQGSEA. CDR3 sequence (DNA): TGCAGCGTTGAAGAGGGGGAAACCGGGGAGCTGTTTTTT. It specifies CSVEEGETGELFF.

The genes are TRBV4-2 and TRBJ2-2, with no clear D. The CDR3 is made up of 13 amino acids. V was shortened by 5 bases and J by 5 bases, with 9 bases between the two germline ends. Germline CDR1 and CDR2: LGHNA and YNFKEQ. CDR3 DNA: TGTGCCAGCAGCTTGCCTCTAACCGGGGAGCTGTTTTTT. It is translated as CASSLPLTGELFF.

The chain combines TRBV7-6 with TRBJ2-7; D gene unclear. V lost 1 base to trimming and J lost 2 bases, with 6 bases between them. CDR1 is SGHVS, CDR2 FNYEAQ, per germline. The CDR3 has 13 amino acids. The CDR3 sequence is CASSLGSTYEQYF. The CDR3 DNA sequence: TGTGCCAGCAGCTTAGGCAGCACCTACGAGCAGTACTTC. The full variable domain, with the rest looked up from reference TRBV7-6 and TRBJ2-7, is GAGVSQSPRYKVTKRGQDVALRCDPISGHVSLYWYRQALGQGPEFLTYFNYEAQQDKSGLPNDRFSAERPEGSISTLTIQRTEQRDSAMYRCASSLGSTYEQYFGPGTRLTVT.

This rearrangement joins TRBV2 to TRBJ2-5; the match to TRBD1 covers 8 bases. The junction had 9 bases not matched to a gene; V was cut back by 6 bases and J by 3 bases. Germline V gene lookup returns CDR1 SNHLY and CDR2 FYNNEI. CDR3 length: 15 residues. The CDR3 DNA is TGTGCCAGCAGATTTCCGACGACAGGGGAAGAGACCCAGTACTTC. Its protein product is CASRFPTTGEETQYF. The full variable domain, in which reference TRBV2 and TRBJ2-5 provide the parts outside the CDR3, is EPEVTQTPSHQVTQMGQEVILRCVPISNHLYFYWYRQILGQKVEFLVSFYNNEISEKSEIFDDQFSVERPDGSNFTLKIRSTKLEDSAMYFCASRFPTTGEETQYFGPGTRLLVL.

This clone was detected only a few times. Here the CDR3 reads CASRGTGIGSYNEQFF. The CDR3 DNA is TGTGCCAGCAGAGGGACAGGGATTGGGTCCTACAATGAGCAGTTCTTC. J is TRBJ2-1 and V is TRBV2; the match to TRBD1 covers 9 bases. This CDR3 region has 16 residues. CDR1 and CDR2 from the germline V gene are SNHLY and FYNNEI. V shed 6 bases, J shed 1 base, and the junction held 7 bases outside the gene matches.